This entry lists 30 T cell receptor beta chains sequenced from one sample in a study of blood T cell repertoires in COVID-19. Assay: immunoSEQ multiplex PCR; the TCRdb copy retains only in-frame clones and omits some. The data contain about 94,000 clones, 80% of them singletons. The sample consisted of peripheral blood. These receptors were obtained from a human donor in a cohort sampled during active COVID-19.

This clone appeared many times. The gene calls are TRBV12-3 or TRBV12-4 and TRBJ2-7; TRBD1 agrees at 7 bases. The junction had 2 bases not matched to a gene; V was cut back by 2 bases and J by 4 bases. The CDR3 spans 13 residues. As DNA, the CDR3 is TGTGCCAGCAGTTTAAGGGGGCTTTACGAGCAGTACTTC. This gives the protein CASSLRGLYEQYF.

The rearrangement uses TRBV19 and TRBJ1-1; 9 bases agree with TRBD1. This CDR3 region has 14 residues. CDR1 is LNHDA, CDR2 SQIVND, per germline (reference sequence). The V gene end was trimmed by 2 bases and the J gene end by 8 bases; junction bases not matched to a gene: 6. This CDR3 reads CASSITPGQGEAFF. The CDR3 DNA follows: TGTGCCAGTAGTATAACTCCGGGACAGGGAGAAGCTTTCTTT.

The rearrangement joins TRBV5-1 to TRBJ1-5, with TRBD1 identical over 10 bases. The CDR3 sequence is 14 residues long. V was clipped by 4 bases and J by 9 bases; unmatched bases: 7. Germline CDR1 reads SGHRS; CDR2 reads YFSETQ. This chain's CDR3 is CASSPGTGDLPQHF. For the CDR3, the DNA is TGCGCCAGCAGCCCTGGGACAGGGGACTTGCCCCAGCATTTT.

The chain joins TRBV18 to TRBJ2-6, with 12 nucleotides matching TRBD1. The CDR3 contains 19 residues. Germline lookup yields CDR1 KGHSH and CDR2 LQKENI. V lost 3 bases to trimming and J lost 4 bases; unmatched junction nucleotides: 10. Written as DNA, the CDR3 is TGTGCCAGCTCACCTGTGGGGACAGGGGGCCCCCCCGGGGCCAACGTCCTGACTTTC. This codes for CASSPVGTGGPPGANVLTF.

The chain uses TRBV7-2 and TRBJ1-3; TRBD1 aligns across 8 bases. The germline gives CDR1 SGHTA, CDR2 FQGNSA. J gave up 0 bases and V 8 bases, and 6 bases lay outside the gene matches. The CDR3 runs 15 residues. DNA of the CDR3: TGTGCCAGCGGGGGACAGGAGATCTCTGGAAACACCATATATTTT. Amino acid sequence: CASGGQEISGNTIYF.

The chain combines TRBV6-5 with TRBJ2-7, with D possibly matching TRBD2 (6 bases). CDR3 size: 13 residues. V shed 5 bases and J shed 3 bases, with 11 bases lying between them. Looked up from germline, CDR1 is MNHEY and CDR2 is SVGAGI. DNA of the CDR3: TGTGCCAGCAGTCTAGGGACTCTCTACGAGCAGTACTTC. Translating it yields CASSLGTLYEQYF.

This clone was observed once. V and J are TRBV11-2 and TRBJ2-5; 11 bases agree with TRBD2. Trimming at V came to 2 bases and at J to 2 bases, leaving 1 base not matched to a gene. Per germline, CDR1 SGHAT and CDR2 FQNNGV. The CDR3 is 15 residues long. The DNA of the CDR3 is TGTGCCAGCAGCTTAAGACTAGCGGGACAAGAGACCCAGTACTTC. Its translation: CASSLRLAGQETQYF. Combining the CDR3 with reference TRBV11-2 and TRBJ2-5 gives the whole variable domain EAGVAQSPRYKIIEKRQSVAFWCNPISGHATLYWYQQILGQGPKLLIQFQNNGVVDDSQLPKDRFSAERLKGVDSTLKIQPAKLEDSAVYLCASSLRLAGQETQYFGPGTRLLVL.

The chain links TRBV28 to TRBJ2-1; D gene unclear. There are 14 residues in the CDR3. Germline-derived CDR1 and CDR2 are MDHEN and SYDVKM. Trimming cost V 5 bases and J 5 bases, with 13 bases left between them. The CDR3 nucleotides are TGTGCCAGCAGTCCCTCCACTTTTAACAATGAGCAGTTCTTC. Protein product: CASSPSTFNNEQFF.

This chain joins TRBV3-1 (or the pseudogene TRBV3-2) and TRBJ1-1; D is uncertain. CDR1 and CDR2 (germline): LGHDT, YNNKEL (reference sequence). V lost 4 bases and J 4 bases, leaving 13 bases between the germline ends. CDR3 length: 14 amino acids. The CDR3 DNA is TGTGCCAGCAGCCCGTTTGAGGGCCTCACTGAAGCTTTCTTT. Translating gives CASSPFEGLTEAFF.

The chain uses TRBV28 and TRBJ2-1; TRBD2 agrees at 8 bases. V lost 5 bases to trimming and J lost 5 bases; unmatched junction nucleotides: 17. Germline assignment: CDR1 MDHEN and CDR2 SYDVKM. This CDR3 has 18 amino acids. The CDR3 DNA is TGTGCCAGCAGTCCCATAGGAGATCCGGGACTAGGTCACAATGAGCAGTTCTTC. It specifies CASSPIGDPGLGHNEQFF.

The V call is TRBV7-3, the J call TRBJ2-5; the match to TRBD2 covers 8 bases. The V gene end was trimmed by 0 bases and the J gene end by 5 bases; junction bases not matched to a gene: 5. Germline CDR1 reads SGHTA; CDR2 reads FQGTGA. The length of the CDR3 is 15 residues. CDR3: CASSLTGTRVETQYF. CDR3 DNA sequence: TGTGCCAGCAGCTTAACTGGGACTAGGGTGGAGACCCAGTACTTC.

The genes are TRBV5-4 and TRBJ2-7; 9 bases are a match to TRBD2. The germline V gene encodes CDR1 SGHNT and CDR2 YYREEE (reference sequence). The CDR3 is 14 amino acids. V lost 5 bases and J lost 3; bases outside the gene matches: 6. The CDR3 spells CASSRSTSGYEQYF. The CDR3 coding sequence is TGTGCCAGCAGTCGCTCGACTAGCGGCTACGAGCAGTACTTC.

This clone was counted only a few times. The rearrangement uses TRBV2 and TRBJ1-1; D is uncertain. The CDR3 length is 14 residues. Between the trimmed V and J ends, which lost 7 bases and 7 bases, there was a span of 19 bases. Germline CDR1 and CDR2: SNHLY and FYNNEI. The DNA of the CDR3 is TGTGCCAGCAATCCAGACTCCCGAAGGAGTGAAGCTTTCTTT. It specifies CASNPDSRRSEAFF. The full variable domain, with the rest looked up from reference TRBV2 and TRBJ1-1, is EPEVTQTPSHQVTQMGQEVILRCVPISNHLYFYWYRQILGQKVEFLVSFYNNEISEKSEIFDDQFSVERPDGSNFTLKIRSTKLEDSAMYFCASNPDSRRSEAFFGQGTRLTVV.

The chain links TRBV4-2 to TRBJ2-3; a possible D gene is TRBD2 (6 bases). The CDR3 is 17 amino acids. CDR1 and CDR2 (germline): LGHNA, YNFKEQ. Trimming took 0 bases from V and 1 from J, leaving 14 bases between them. The CDR3 DNA reads as TGTGCCAGCAGCCAAGATGTCGCGGGACGTGGCACAGATACGCAGTATTTT. Its translation: CASSQDVAGRGTDTQYF.

This clone was observed a few times. This chain joins TRBV30 and TRBJ2-2, with TRBD1 identical over 8 bases. Germline loops: CDR1 GTSNPN, CDR2 SVGIG (reference sequence). J was trimmed by 7 bases and V by 0 bases; bases with no gene match: 4. The CDR3 is 14 residues long. This chain's CDR3 is CAWSVQGGSGELFF. In DNA form, the CDR3 reads TGTGCCTGGAGTGTACAGGGGGGAAGCGGGGAGCTGTTTTTT.

The chain uses TRBV2 and TRBJ1-2, with TRBD1 matching 7 bases. This CDR3 has 13 amino acids. The V gene end was trimmed by 7 bases and the J gene end by 2 bases; junction bases not matched to a gene: 4. Germline-derived CDR1 and CDR2 are SNHLY and FYNNEI. CDR3 loop: CASTLDRNYGYTF. In DNA form, the CDR3 reads TGTGCCAGCACCCTGGACAGGAACTATGGCTACACCTTC. The complete variable domain, with remaining parts taken from reference TRBV2 and TRBJ1-2, reads EPEVTQTPSHQVTQMGQEVILRCVPISNHLYFYWYRQILGQKVEFLVSFYNNEISEKSEIFDDQFSVERPDGSNFTLKIRSTKLEDSAMYFCASTLDRNYGYTFGSGTRLTVV.

V usage is TRBV28 and J usage is TRBJ1-3; 10 bases are shared with TRBD1. The CDR3 runs 13 residues. J gave up 6 bases and V 8 bases, and 4 bases lay outside the gene matches. Germline assignment: CDR1 MDHEN and CDR2 SYDVKM. For the CDR3, the DNA is TGTGCCAGCCAGACAGGGGGCAAAAACACCATATATTTT. Translation gives CASQTGGKNTIYF.

The rearrangement joins TRBV28 to TRBJ2-7, with a weak D call TRBD2 (7 bases). Germline CDR1 MDHEN, CDR2 SYDVKM. The CDR3 has 14 amino acids. Between the trimmed V and J ends, which lost 7 bases and 7 bases, there was a span of 20 bases. CDR3 sequence: CASTAGRGGREQYF. CDR3 DNA: TGTGCCAGCACCGCAGGCAGGGGAGGGAGGGAGCAGTACTTC.

V gene TRBV29-1 combines with J gene TRBJ2-7, with a weak D call TRBD2 (7 bases). V was pared by 8 bases and J by 2 bases, with 16 bases between. This CDR3 comprises 13 residues. Germline CDR1 reads SQVTM; CDR2 reads ANQGSEA. The CDR3 loop is CSFKRGAAYEQYF. The CDR3 DNA follows: TGCAGCTTTAAACGGGGGGCCGCCTACGAGCAGTACTTC.

In this sample, this clone turned up a few times. This chain uses TRBV7-8 with TRBJ1-6; 7 bases agree with TRBD1. The trim removed 0 bases at V and 8 bases at J, leaving 7 bases unmatched. Germline V gene lookup returns CDR1 SGHVS and CDR2 FQNEAQ. This CDR3 is built from 16 residues. CDR3 in DNA: TGTGCCAGCAGCTTAGCGCAAGCAGGGGGTTATTCACCCCTCCACTTT. This codes for CASSLAQAGGYSPLHF.

This chain connects TRBV6-4 to TRBJ2-2; the D gene is possibly TRBD2 (5 bases). This CDR3 has 15 residues. The V end was cut by 0 bases, the J end by 1 base, with 6 bases between. Germline V CDR1 and CDR2: MRHNA, SNTAGT. In DNA form, the CDR3 reads TGTGCCAGCAGTGACTCAGGGAGGAACACCGGGGAGCTGTTTTTT. The encoded protein is CASSDSGRNTGELFF.

A single count supports this clone. The chain has TRBV28 and TRBJ2-7, with D perhaps TRBD2 (6 bases). Germline V gene lookup returns CDR1 MDHEN and CDR2 SYDVKM. The CDR3 runs 13 residues. CDR3 sequence: CAGGGRPSYEQYF. The CDR3 coding sequence is TGTGCGGGGGGAGGCCGCCCCTCCTACGAGCAGTACTTC.

The genes are TRBV5-6 and TRBJ1-1, with 8 bases identical to TRBD1. This CDR3 is built from 17 residues. From germline, CDR1 is SGHDT and CDR2 YYEEEE. J lost 1 base, V lost 0 bases, and 8 bases had no gene match. The CDR3 nucleotides read TGTGCCAGCAGCTTGGTTATTATGGGGACAGGGAACACTGAAGCTTTCTTT. This encodes CASSLVIMGTGNTEAFF.

The rearrangement joins TRBV3-1 (or the pseudogene TRBV3-2) to TRBJ1-6, with TRBD1 matching over 8 bases. The CDR3 length is 17 residues. The germline V gene has CDR1 LGHDT and CDR2 YNNKEL (reference sequence). The ends lost 1 base at V and 6 bases at J; junction bases unmatched: 8. The CDR3 nucleotides read TGTGCCAGCAGCCAAGGCTCAGGGGGCTCGGTTAATTCACCCCTCCACTTT. Encoded protein: CASSQGSGGSVNSPLHF.

The chain combines TRBV5-4 with TRBJ1-2; the D is unclear. CDR1 and CDR2 from the germline V gene are SGHNT and YYREEE (reference sequence). Trimming pared 0 bases from V and 9 bases from J, leaving 15 bases between. CDR3 length equals 14 residues. In DNA form, the CDR3 reads TGTGCCAGCAGCTTGGACCCCTTCGTACTGAGCTACACCTTC. As protein: CASSLDPFVLSYTF. The complete variable domain, with remaining parts taken from reference TRBV5-4 and TRBJ1-2, reads ETGVTQSPTHLIKTRGQQVTLRCSSQSGHNTVSWYQQALGQGPQFIFQYYREEENGRGNFPPRFSGLQFPNYSSELNVNALELDDSALYLCASSLDPFVLSYTFGSGTRLTVV.

This chain uses TRBV6-6 with TRBJ2-2, with 11 positions matching TRBD2. Germline V gene sequence: CDR1 MNHNY, CDR2 SVGAGI (reference sequence). The length of the CDR3 is 18 residues. J lost 4 bases, V lost 5 bases, and 12 bases had no gene match. The CDR3 loop reads CASSPRFTGTSGTGELFF. The CDR3 DNA follows: TGTGCCAGCAGTCCTCGTTTTACCGGGACTAGCGGCACCGGGGAGCTGTTTTTT.

This chain links TRBV7-9 with TRBJ2-7; 10 positions agree with TRBD2. J lost 5 bases, V lost 2 bases, and 12 bases had no gene match. CDR3 size: 17 residues. Germline V gene sequence: CDR1 SEHNR, CDR2 FQNEAQ (reference sequence). DNA of the CDR3: TGTGCCAGCAGCTTAAGTCTAGCGGGGGTAGGCCCCGACGAGCAGTACTTC. The encoded protein is CASSLSLAGVGPDEQYF.

The V call is TRBV7-2, the J call TRBJ2-3; 9 nucleotides align to TRBD2. J lost 6 bases, V lost 0 bases, and 7 bases had no gene match. CDR3 length: 16 residues. The V gene's germline CDR1 is SGHTA and CDR2 FQGNSA. The CDR3 loop reads CASSLAASGISDTQYF. DNA for the CDR3: TGTGCCAGCAGCTTAGCAGCTAGCGGGATTAGCGATACGCAGTATTTT.

V and J are TRBV19 and TRBJ1-6, with 9 positions matching TRBD1. Looked up from germline, CDR1 is LNHDA and CDR2 is SQIVND (reference sequence). This CDR3 comprises 12 residues. CDR3 bases: TGTCAACGGGACAGGGCAGGATCACCCCTCCACTTT. Translation gives CQRDRAGSPLHF.

This rearrangement joins TRBV30 to TRBJ2-1, with TRBD2 matching over 12 bases. The length of the CDR3 is 16 residues. The germline V gene encodes CDR1 GTSNPN and CDR2 SVGIG (reference sequence). Losses at the gene ends were 6 bases for V and 1 base for J; bases not matched to a gene: 7. CDR3 nucleotides: TGTGCCTGCCTAGCGGGAGGGCGGGGGTCCTACAATGAGCAGTTCTTC. Protein sequence: CACLAGGRGSYNEQFF.